The 17 T cell receptor beta chains listed next were all sequenced from one sample in a study of human T cells and chemical hapten exposure. TCRdb called the RACE reads again in MiXCR, with one record for every CDR3 protein. Here the sample spans more than 110,000 distinct CDR3 sequences, around 11% being singletons. Time point indicated: patch test 2, 6 weeks after DPC sensitization. Documented treatment: therapeutic diphenylcyclopropenone sensitization with weekly scalp DPC. Sequencing used whole blood, obtained in connection with sensitization to the hapten diphenylcyclopropenone (DPC). These receptors were obtained from a woman aged 45-60 years with alopecia areata. Some clones in this sample may be carry-over from other donors' samples.

This clonotype showed up just once. A read error may explain this, as a much larger clone is one base away. The V gene is TRBV12-3 or TRBV12-4, the J gene TRBJ2-7; D may match TRBD1 or TRBD2 (5 bases each). The CDR3 covers 14 residues. V was shortened by 8 bases and J by 7 bases, with 21 bases between the two germline ends. The CDR3 spells CASAQSGTLGEQYF. In DNA, the CDR3 is TGTGCCAGCGCCCAATCCGGGACCCTCGGAGAGCAGTACTTC.

This clonotype was detected many times. The CDR3 sequence: CASSSGQGARGTEAFF. CDR3 nucleotides: TGTGCCAGCAGCTCCGGACAGGGGGCGCGGGGCACTGAAGCTTTCTTT. The chain joins TRBV7-9 to TRBJ1-1; 11 bases map to TRBD1. Germline values: CDR1 SEHNR, CDR2 FQNEAQ (reference sequence). V dropped 4 bases and J dropped 4; count of bases not matched to a gene: 8. The CDR3 has 16 residues.

This sequence joins TRBV7-9 and TRBJ1-1, with D tentatively TRBD1 (5 bases). This CDR3 spans 15 amino acids. Trimming removed 2 bases from V and 8 bases from J, with 18 bases in between. Germline values: CDR1 SEHNR, CDR2 FQNEAQ (reference sequence). The CDR3 reads CASSLPVAGTLEAFF. CDR3 nucleotide sequence: TGTGCCAGCAGCTTACCAGTTGCAGGGACTCTGGAAGCTTTCTTT.

The CDR3 coding sequence is TGTGCCAGCAGCCCAGGACTAGCGGGGATCCAAGAGACCCAGTACTTC. Protein sequence: CASSPGLAGIQETQYF. This rearrangement joins TRBV11-2 to TRBJ2-5; 12 positions match TRBD2. This CDR3 has 16 residues. J gave up 1 base and V 5 bases, and 5 bases lay outside the gene matches. Looked up from germline, CDR1 is SGHAT and CDR2 is FQNNGV.

As to this clonotype: A single base separates this from a much larger clone, so it may be a read error. This chain joins TRBV6-2 or TRBV6-3 and TRBJ2-7; TRBD1 aligns across 7 bases. The V and J ends lost 5 bases and 2 bases, in that order; junction bases with no gene match: 3. The CDR3 has 13 residues. CDR1 is MNHEY, CDR2 SVGEGT, per germline. The CDR3 region is CASSRDSPYEQYF. The DNA of the CDR3 is TGTGCCAGCAGTCGGGACAGCCCCTACGAGCAGTACTTC.

There are many counts of this clonotype. One end of the junction does not line up with germline, which may come from a read error. The genes are TRBV20-1 and TRBJ2-5; the D is unclear. The germline gives CDR1 DFQATT, CDR2 SNEGSKA (reference sequence). The CDR3 extends over 12 amino acids. The CDR3 spells CSARDRELVSDF. The CDR3 region has the DNA TGCAGTGCTAGAGATCGCGAGCTAGTCTCAGACTTC.

There are a few counts of this clonotype. The chain uses TRBV20-1 and TRBJ2-7; D is unresolved. Germline assignment: CDR1 DFQATT and CDR2 SNEGSKA (reference sequence). The CDR3 contains 12 residues. Trimming removed 3 bases from V and 3 bases from J, with 9 bases in between. Here the CDR3 DNA reads TGCAGTGCTAGCCCTGGTCACTACGAGCAGTACTTC. Protein product: CSASPGHYEQYF.

This clonotype was recorded many times. This sequence joins TRBV12-3 or TRBV12-4 and TRBJ2-5; TRBD1 or TRBD2 may be the D gene (6 bases each). V lost 7 bases to trimming and J lost 6 bases, with 21 bases between them. The CDR3 is 15 residues long. DNA of the CDR3: TGTGCCAGCACCTTAGGGGGGTCGGCGGCGAAGACCCAGTACTTC. Translating it yields CASTLGGSAAKTQYF.

The sample holds a few counts of this clonotype. The CDR3 spells CASSLEAGEGSPLHF. The CDR3 region has the DNA TGTGCCAGCAGCTTAGAGGCAGGGGAAGGATCACCCCTCCACTTT. The chain employs TRBV7-3 and TRBJ1-6; weak D call: TRBD1 (6 bases). The length of the CDR3 is 15 residues. Germline V gives CDR1 SGHTA, CDR2 FQGTGA. V lost 2 bases to trimming and J lost 10 bases, with 15 bases between them.

The chain is built from TRBV20-1 and TRBJ2-7; D is unresolved. From germline, CDR1 is DFQATT and CDR2 SNEGSKA (reference sequence). V was trimmed by 3 bases and J by 0 bases, leaving 12 bases between them. This CDR3 comprises 14 residues. The CDR3 protein is CSASRRASSYEQYF. Written as DNA, the CDR3 is TGCAGTGCTAGCCGACGGGCGAGCTCCTACGAGCAGTACTTC.

There are many counts of this clonotype. The chain links TRBV7-2 to TRBJ1-2; no definite D call. The length of the CDR3 is 14 residues. V lost 4 bases and J 8 bases, leaving 17 bases between the germline ends. Looked up from germline, CDR1 is SGHTA and CDR2 is FQGNSA. This chain's CDR3 is CASSSLRTSGGYTF. CDR3 coding DNA: TGTGCCAGCAGCTCTCTTAGAACGTCTGGGGGCTACACCTTC.

This clonotype was seen a handful of times. Here the CDR3 DNA reads TGTGCCAGCAGCCCCCGGGTAGCGGGAGGAAGAAATGAGCAGTTCTTC. The encoded protein is CASSPRVAGGRNEQFF. The chain uses TRBV11-2 and TRBJ2-1; 10 positions match TRBD2. The V gene end was trimmed by 5 bases and the J gene end by 7 bases; junction bases not matched to a gene: 11. This CDR3 comprises 16 residues. Germline lookup yields CDR1 SGHAT and CDR2 FQNNGV.

This clonotype was counted only a few times. The chain uses TRBV11-2 and TRBJ2-1, with 7 bases matching TRBD2. V lost 0 bases to trimming and J lost 8 bases; unmatched junction nucleotides: 7. The germline V gene encodes CDR1 SGHAT and CDR2 FQNNGV. The CDR3 extends over 15 amino acids. The CDR3 protein is CASSLEAGLVYEQFF. In DNA form, the CDR3 reads TGTGCCAGCAGCTTAGAAGCGGGACTTGTCTATGAGCAGTTCTTC.

This chain's CDR3 is CSAFPPAGGREQYF. The CDR3 DNA reads as TGCAGTGCTTTCCCCCCAGCGGGAGGGCGCGAGCAGTACTTC. The V and J genes are TRBV20-1 and TRBJ2-7; 10 bases line up with TRBD2. J was trimmed by 6 bases and V by 5 bases; bases with no gene match: 10. CDR1 and CDR2 (germline): DFQATT, SNEGSKA (reference sequence). This CDR3 is 14 amino acids long.

The chain combines TRBV12-3 or TRBV12-4 with TRBJ1-1; possibly TRBD1 for D (5 bases). Trimming shortened V by 3 bases and J by 3 bases, and 8 bases separated the two germline ends. This CDR3 is 13 amino acids long. In DNA form, the CDR3 reads TGTGCCAGCAGTTTCGGGACTCACACTGAAGCTTTCTTT. Protein sequence: CASSFGTHTEAFF.

In this sample, this clonotype turned up a few times. This sequence joins TRBV28 and TRBJ2-2; TRBD1 aligns across 8 bases. Germline values: CDR1 MDHEN, CDR2 SYDVKM. V trimming: 2 bases; J trimming: 5 bases; junction bases outside the gene matches: 4. The CDR3 runs to 15 residues. CDR3: CASSLQGARTGELFF. The CDR3 DNA reads TGTGCCAGCAGTTTACAGGGGGCGCGAACCGGGGAGCTGTTTTTT.

In this sample, this clonotype turned up a few times. The chain carries TRBV5-1 and TRBJ2-1; no reliable D call. CDR1 and CDR2 from the germline V gene are SGHRS and YFSETQ. The CDR3 sequence is 14 residues long. V was shortened by 0 bases and J by 7 bases, with 11 bases between the two germline ends. The CDR3: CASSLAPLGNEQFF. CDR3 nucleotides: TGCGCCAGCAGCTTGGCCCCGCTAGGAAATGAGCAGTTCTTC.